Sequencing of this T cell receptor beta chain was carried out in a study of Graves' ophthalmopathy and Graves' hyperthyroidism. Overall study findings and caveats: Detected in blood as well were most expanded thyroid clonotypes with frequency above 0.001.

Among the exclusions were patients with other autoimmune diseases, uncontrolled infections, pregnancy or lactation. Isolation of PBMCs was performed using about 9.9 ml of fresh peripheral blood. This clonotype was detected ten times or more. The antigen remains unidentified. CDR3 regions of TCR beta were amplified from RNA transcripts. An opening RT-PCR round employed HTBI primers and preceded a second-round multiplex PCR. TCRdb independently ran MiXCR on the multiplex PCR reads; one entry per CDR3 protein. The sample yields over 500,000 distinct CDR3 sequences, about 20% seen once. The source is a woman in her late teens or twenties with stable Graves' hyperthyroidism. Some clones in this sample may be carry-over from other donors' samples. Sample: peripheral blood.

Here the CDR3 reads CASSPEGAGQYEQYF. CDR3 in DNA: TGTGCCAGCAGTCCGGAAGGGGCAGGGCAGTACGAGCAGTACTTC. The chain is built from TRBV28 and TRBJ2-7; D is perhaps TRBD1 (5 bases). Trimming left V 5 bases short and J 4 bases short, with 18 bases between. CDR3 size: 15 residues. From germline, CDR1 is MDHEN and CDR2 SYDVKM.